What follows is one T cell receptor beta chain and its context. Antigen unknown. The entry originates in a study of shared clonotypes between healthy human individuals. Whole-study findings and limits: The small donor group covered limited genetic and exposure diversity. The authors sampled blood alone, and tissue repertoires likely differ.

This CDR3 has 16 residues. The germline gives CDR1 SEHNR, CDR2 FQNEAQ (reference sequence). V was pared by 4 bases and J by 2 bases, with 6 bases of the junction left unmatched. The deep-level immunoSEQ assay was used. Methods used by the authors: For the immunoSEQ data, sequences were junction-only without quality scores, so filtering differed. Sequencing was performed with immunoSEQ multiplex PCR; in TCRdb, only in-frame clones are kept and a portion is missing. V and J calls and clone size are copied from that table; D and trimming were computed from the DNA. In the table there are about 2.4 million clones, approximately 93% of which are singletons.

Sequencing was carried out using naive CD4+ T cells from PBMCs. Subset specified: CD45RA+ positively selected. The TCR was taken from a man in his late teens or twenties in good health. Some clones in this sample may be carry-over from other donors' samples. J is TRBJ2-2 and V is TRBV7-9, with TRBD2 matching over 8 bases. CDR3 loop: CASSSAAGVNTGELFF. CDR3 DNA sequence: TGTGCCAGCAGCTCCGCAGCGGGAGTTAACACCGGGGAGCTGTTTTTT.